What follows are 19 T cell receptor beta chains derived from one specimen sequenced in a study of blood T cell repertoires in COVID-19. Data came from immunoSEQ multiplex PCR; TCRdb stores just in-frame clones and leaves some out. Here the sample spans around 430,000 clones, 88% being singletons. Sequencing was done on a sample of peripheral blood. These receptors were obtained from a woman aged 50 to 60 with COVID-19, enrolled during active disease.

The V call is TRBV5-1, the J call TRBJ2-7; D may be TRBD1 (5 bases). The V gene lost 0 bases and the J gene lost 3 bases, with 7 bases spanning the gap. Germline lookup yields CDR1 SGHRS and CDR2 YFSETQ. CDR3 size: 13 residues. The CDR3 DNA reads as TGCGCCAGCAGCTTGGGACAGTTCTACGAGCAGTACTTC. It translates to CASSLGQFYEQYF.

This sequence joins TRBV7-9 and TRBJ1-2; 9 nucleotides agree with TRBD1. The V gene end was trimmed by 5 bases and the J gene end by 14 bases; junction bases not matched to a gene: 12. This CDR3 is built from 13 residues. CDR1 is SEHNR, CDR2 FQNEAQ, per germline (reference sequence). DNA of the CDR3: TGTGCCAGCAGCCAAACAACAGGGGGCCGGGTGACCTTC. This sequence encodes CASSQTTGGRVTF.

CDR3 DNA: TGTGCCAGCAGCTTACTACGTCGTTCGAACACTGAAGCTTTCTTT. Its protein is CASSLLRRSNTEAFF. The V gene is TRBV11-2, the J gene TRBJ1-1; D not resolved. The CDR3 extends over 15 amino acids. The germline CDR1 and CDR2 sequences are SGHAT and FQNNGV. The germline V and J ends were trimmed by 2 bases and 1 base, with 11 bases remaining between them.

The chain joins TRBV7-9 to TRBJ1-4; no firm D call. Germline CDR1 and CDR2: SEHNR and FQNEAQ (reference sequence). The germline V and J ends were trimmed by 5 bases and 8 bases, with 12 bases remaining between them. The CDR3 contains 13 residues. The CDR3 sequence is CASSRGENEKLFF. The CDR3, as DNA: TGTGCCAGCAGCCGGGGAGAAAACGAAAAACTGTTTTTT. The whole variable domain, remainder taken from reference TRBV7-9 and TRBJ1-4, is DTGVSQNPRHKITKRGQNVTFRCDPISEHNRLYWYRQTLGQGPEFLTYFQNEAQLEKSRLLSDRFSAERPKGSFSTLEIQRTEQGDSAMYLCASSRGENEKLFFGSGTQLSVL.

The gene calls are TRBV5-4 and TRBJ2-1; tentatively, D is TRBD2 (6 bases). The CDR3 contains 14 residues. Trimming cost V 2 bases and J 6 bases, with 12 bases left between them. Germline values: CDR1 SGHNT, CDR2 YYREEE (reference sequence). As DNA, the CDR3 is TGTGCCAGCAGCTTTAGCGGATGGGGCAATGAGCAGTTCTTC. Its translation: CASSFSGWGNEQFF.

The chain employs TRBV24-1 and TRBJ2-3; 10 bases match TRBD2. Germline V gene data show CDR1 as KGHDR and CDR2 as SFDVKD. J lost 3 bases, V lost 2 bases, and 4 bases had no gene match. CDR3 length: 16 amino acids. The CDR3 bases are TGTGCCACCAGTGATTCAGAGCGGGGGGGGACAGATACGCAGTATTTT. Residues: CATSDSERGGTDTQYF.

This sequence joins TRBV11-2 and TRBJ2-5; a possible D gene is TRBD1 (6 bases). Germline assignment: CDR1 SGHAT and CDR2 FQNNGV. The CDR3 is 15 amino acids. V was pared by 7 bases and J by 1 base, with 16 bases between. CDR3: CASTYGRGPQETQYF. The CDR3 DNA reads TGTGCCAGCACATACGGCAGGGGCCCCCAAGAGACCCAGTACTTC.

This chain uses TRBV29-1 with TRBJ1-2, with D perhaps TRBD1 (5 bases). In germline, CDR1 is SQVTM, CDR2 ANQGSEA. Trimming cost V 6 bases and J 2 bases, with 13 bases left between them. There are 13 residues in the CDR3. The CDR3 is CSVYLGLNYGYTF. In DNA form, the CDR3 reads TGCAGCGTGTACCTGGGACTGAACTATGGCTACACCTTC.

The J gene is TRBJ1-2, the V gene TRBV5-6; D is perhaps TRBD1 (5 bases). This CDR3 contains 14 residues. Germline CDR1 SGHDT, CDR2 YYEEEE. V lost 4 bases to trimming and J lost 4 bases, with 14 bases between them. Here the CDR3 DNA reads TGTGCCAGCAGCGGGGGGGATCGAGGCTATGGCTACACCTTC. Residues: CASSGGDRGYGYTF. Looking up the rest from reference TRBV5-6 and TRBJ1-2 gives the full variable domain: DAGVTQSPTHLIKTRGQQVTLRCSPKSGHDTVSWYQQALGQGPQFIFQYYEEEERQRGNFPDRFSGHQFPNYSSELNVNALLLGDSALYLCASSGGDRGYGYTFGSGTRLTVV.

Here the CDR3 reads CASSLGPAGSTDTQYF. The CDR3 DNA reads as TGTGCCAGCAGCTTAGGGCCAGCGGGATCCACAGATACGCAGTATTTT. The J gene is TRBJ2-3, the V gene TRBV11-1, with 7 bases matching TRBD2. CDR1 and CDR2 from the germline V gene are SGHAT and FQDESV (reference sequence). The V and J ends lost 1 base and 2 bases, in that order; junction bases with no gene match: 6. There are 16 residues in the CDR3.

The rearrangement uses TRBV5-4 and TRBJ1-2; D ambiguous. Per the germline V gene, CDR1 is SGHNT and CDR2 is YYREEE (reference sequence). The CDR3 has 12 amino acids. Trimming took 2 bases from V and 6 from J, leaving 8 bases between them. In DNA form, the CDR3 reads TGTGCCAGCAGCTTTCAAGAGGATGGCTACACCTTC. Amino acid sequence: CASSFQEDGYTF.

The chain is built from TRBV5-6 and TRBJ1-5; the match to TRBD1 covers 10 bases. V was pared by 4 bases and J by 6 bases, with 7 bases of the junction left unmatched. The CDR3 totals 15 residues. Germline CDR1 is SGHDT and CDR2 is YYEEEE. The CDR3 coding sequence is TGTGCCAGCAGCCTCCGGGACAGGGGTGTTCAGCCCCAGCATTTT. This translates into CASSLRDRGVQPQHF.

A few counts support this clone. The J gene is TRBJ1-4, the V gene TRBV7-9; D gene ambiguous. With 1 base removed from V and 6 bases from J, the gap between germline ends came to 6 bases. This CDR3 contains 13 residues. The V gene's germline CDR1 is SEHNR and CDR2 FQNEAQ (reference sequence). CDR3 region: CASSLEIDEKLFF. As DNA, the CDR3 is TGTGCCAGCAGCTTAGAAATCGATGAAAAACTGTTTTTT. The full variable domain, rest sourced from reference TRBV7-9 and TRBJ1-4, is DTGVSQNPRHKITKRGQNVTFRCDPISEHNRLYWYRQTLGQGPEFLTYFQNEAQLEKSRLLSDRFSAERPKGSFSTLEIQRTEQGDSAMYLCASSLEIDEKLFFGSGTQLSVL.

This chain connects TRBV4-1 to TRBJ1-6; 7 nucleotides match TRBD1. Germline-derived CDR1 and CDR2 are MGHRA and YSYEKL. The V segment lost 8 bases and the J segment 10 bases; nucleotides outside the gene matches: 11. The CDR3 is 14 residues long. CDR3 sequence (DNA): TGCGCCAGCCGTATACCAGGGGGGTGGTCACCCCTCCACTTT. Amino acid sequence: CASRIPGGWSPLHF.

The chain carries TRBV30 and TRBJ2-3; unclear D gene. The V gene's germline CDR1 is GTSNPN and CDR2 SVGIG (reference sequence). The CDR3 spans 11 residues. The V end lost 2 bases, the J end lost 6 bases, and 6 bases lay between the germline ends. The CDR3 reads CAWSIQDTQYF. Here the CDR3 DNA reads TGTGCCTGGAGTATTCAGGATACGCAGTATTTT.

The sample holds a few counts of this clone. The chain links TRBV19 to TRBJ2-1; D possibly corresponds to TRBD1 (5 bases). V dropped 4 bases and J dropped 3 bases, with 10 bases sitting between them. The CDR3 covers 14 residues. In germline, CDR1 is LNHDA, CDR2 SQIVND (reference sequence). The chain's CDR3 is CASSTQGDYNEQFF. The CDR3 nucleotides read TGTGCCAGTAGTACCCAAGGGGACTACAATGAGCAGTTCTTC.

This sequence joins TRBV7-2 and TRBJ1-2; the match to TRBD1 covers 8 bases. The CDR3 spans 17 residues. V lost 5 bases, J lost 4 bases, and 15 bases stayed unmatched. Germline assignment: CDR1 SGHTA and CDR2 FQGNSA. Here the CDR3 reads CASSPLAGGSSPYGYTF. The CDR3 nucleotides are TGTGCCAGCAGCCCGCTTGCAGGGGGCTCCTCACCCTATGGCTACACCTTC.

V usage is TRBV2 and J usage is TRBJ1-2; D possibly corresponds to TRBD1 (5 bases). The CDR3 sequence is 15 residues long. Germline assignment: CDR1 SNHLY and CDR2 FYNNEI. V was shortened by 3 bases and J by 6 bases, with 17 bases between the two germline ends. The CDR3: CASSESGPSGDGYTF. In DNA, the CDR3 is TGTGCCAGCAGTGAGTCTGGACCCTCGGGGGATGGCTACACCTTC.

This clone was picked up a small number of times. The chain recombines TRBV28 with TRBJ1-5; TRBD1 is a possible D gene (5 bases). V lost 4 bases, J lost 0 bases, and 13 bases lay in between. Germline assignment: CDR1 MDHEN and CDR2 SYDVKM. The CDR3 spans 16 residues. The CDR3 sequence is CASSSPGGFSNQPQHF. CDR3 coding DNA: TGTGCCAGCAGTTCCCCCGGGGGGTTTAGCAATCAGCCCCAGCATTTT.